The 26 T cell receptor beta chains presented below share a single source sample, sequenced in a study of T cell changes during pregnancy in multiple sclerosis. Profiling relied on immunoSEQ multiplex PCR, and the TCRdb table lists in-frame clones only, not all of them. The table shows about 43,000 clones, with more than 75% occurring only once. The sequencing input was PBMCs (not recorded whether the cells were cultured). These receptors were collected from a female donor with multiple sclerosis, enrolled in a pregnancy study.

This clone has more than one count but fewer than ten. This chain uses TRBV2 with TRBJ1-2; D is possibly TRBD1 (5 bases). CDR3 length equals 13 residues. CDR1 SNHLY and CDR2 FYNNEI come from the germline V gene. V lost 6 bases and J 4 bases, leaving 12 bases between the germline ends. The CDR3 here is CASRGRTLYGYTF. The CDR3 DNA reads as TGTGCCAGCAGGGGACGGACTCTCTATGGCTACACCTTC. Drawing the rest from reference TRBV2 and TRBJ1-2, the complete variable domain is EPEVTQTPSHQVTQMGQEVILRCVPISNHLYFYWYRQILGQKVEFLVSFYNNEISEKSEIFDDQFSVERPDGSNFTLKIRSTKLEDSAMYFCASRGRTLYGYTFGSGTRLTVV.

The rearrangement uses TRBV4-2 and TRBJ2-3; TRBD2 matches at 8 bases. Germline V gene data show CDR1 as LGHNA and CDR2 as YNFKEQ. Trimming removed 5 bases from V and 0 bases from J; junction bases left unmatched: 4. CDR3 length equals 15 residues. The CDR3 here is CASSGSSGSTDTQYF. The DNA of the CDR3 is TGTGCCAGCAGCGGATCTAGCGGGAGCACAGATACGCAGTATTTT.

The CDR3 DNA is TGTGCCAGCAGTTTATTCATAGCGGGAGAAATCTACGAGCAGTACTTC. This sequence encodes CASSLFIAGEIYEQYF. The V gene is TRBV28, the J gene TRBJ2-7; 9 bases are a match to TRBD2. V was clipped by 1 base and J by 3 bases; unmatched bases: 7. The CDR3 covers 16 residues. Germline lookup yields CDR1 MDHEN and CDR2 SYDVKM.

The chain joins TRBV10-2 to TRBJ2-2; 7 bases agree with TRBD1. The CDR3 extends over 18 amino acids. Germline-derived CDR1 and CDR2 are WSHSY and SAAADI. V lost 4 bases, J lost 2 bases, and 13 bases stayed unmatched. The CDR3 sequence: CASSGPSMTGINTGELFF. Here the CDR3 DNA reads TGCGCCAGCAGTGGGCCCTCCATGACAGGGATTAACACCGGGGAGCTGTTTTTT.

This chain joins TRBV5-1 and TRBJ1-2; D is possibly TRBD1 (5 bases). The CDR3 consists of 15 residues. The V end lost 1 base, the J end lost 4 bases, and 14 bases lay between the germline ends. The germline CDR1 and CDR2 sequences are SGHRS and YFSETQ. CDR3 loop: CASSLFAQTVYGYTF. Here the CDR3 DNA reads TGCGCCAGCAGCTTGTTCGCACAGACAGTCTATGGCTACACCTTC.

The chain joins TRBV7-2 to TRBJ2-1, with 12 bases fitting TRBD2. J gave up 10 bases and V 0 bases, and 10 bases lay outside the gene matches. The germline V gene has CDR1 SGHTA and CDR2 FQGNSA. The CDR3 loop spans 17 amino acids. The CDR3, as DNA: TGTGCCAGCAGCTTAGCGACGCTAGCGGGAGGGCCGGGGGAGCAGTTCTTC. Translating it yields CASSLATLAGGPGEQFF.

DNA for the CDR3: TGTGCCAGCAGCTTGTCAACAGGTAGCAATCAGCCCCAGCATTTT. This codes for CASSLSTGSNQPQHF. The chain couples TRBV7-9 to TRBJ1-5; D possibly corresponds to TRBD1 (5 bases). Trimming pared 3 bases from V and 0 bases from J, leaving 9 bases between. CDR3 length: 15 residues. The V gene's germline CDR1 is SEHNR and CDR2 FQNEAQ (reference sequence). Looking up the rest from reference TRBV7-9 and TRBJ1-5 gives the full variable domain: DTGVSQNPRHKITKRGQNVTFRCDPISEHNRLYWYRQTLGQGPEFLTYFQNEAQLEKSRLLSDRFSAERPKGSFSTLEIQRTEQGDSAMYLCASSLSTGSNQPQHFGDGTRLSIL.

This clone was picked up one time. V usage is TRBV7-2 and J usage is TRBJ2-1; 7 bases line up with TRBD2. The CDR3 contains 17 residues. Germline CDR1 reads SGHTA; CDR2 reads FQGNSA. Trimming removed 2 bases from V and 5 bases from J; junction bases left unmatched: 12. CDR3 coding DNA: TGTGCCAGCAGCTTAAGGGGAGGGGTACCGGGCCACAATGAGCAGTTCTTC. Protein: CASSLRGGVPGHNEQFF.

The CDR3 sequence is CASSPRPGDTQYF. The CDR3, as DNA: TGTGCCAGCAGCCCCCGTCCAGGAGATACGCAGTATTTT. This chain connects TRBV9 to TRBJ2-3; no definite D call. Trimming took 4 bases from V and 5 from J, leaving 11 bases between them. This CDR3 contains 13 residues. Germline values: CDR1 SGDLS, CDR2 YYNGEE.

This chain uses TRBV7-9 with TRBJ1-1; D might be TRBD1 (5 bases). The CDR3 covers 13 residues. Germline CDR1 SEHNR, CDR2 FQNEAQ (reference sequence). V was cut by 4 bases and J by 1 base, with 7 bases left in between. Written as DNA, the CDR3 is TGTGCCAGCAGCTCCCAGGGGAACACTGAAGCTTTCTTT. It is translated as CASSSQGNTEAFF.

V gene TRBV5-1 combines with J gene TRBJ1-4; D not resolved. This CDR3 is built from 15 residues. Trimming left V 4 bases short and J 8 bases short, with 18 bases between. The germline V gene has CDR1 SGHRS and CDR2 YFSETQ. The CDR3 sequence: CASSPLGEGNEKLFF. The CDR3 coding sequence is TGCGCCAGCAGCCCCCTCGGAGAGGGAAACGAAAAACTGTTTTTT.

The sample holds one count of this clone. The chain links TRBV6-6 to TRBJ1-5; 8 bases are shared with TRBD1. V shed 5 bases and J 6 bases; nucleotides not matched to a gene: 6. Germline loops: CDR1 MNHNY, CDR2 SVGAGI (reference sequence). The CDR3 loop spans 14 amino acids. The CDR3 DNA is TGTGCCAGCAGTCTGGACAGGGAGTTTCAGCCCCAGCATTTT. It specifies CASSLDREFQPQHF.

The chain employs TRBV30 and TRBJ2-5, with 8 bases fitting TRBD1. V shed 4 bases, J shed 2 bases, and the junction held 9 bases outside the gene matches. Germline values: CDR1 GTSNPN, CDR2 SVGIG (reference sequence). The CDR3 is 15 residues long. The CDR3 bases are TGTGCCTGGAACCATGGACAGGGAGCACAAGAGACCCAGTACTTC. As protein: CAWNHGQGAQETQYF.

This clone was counted only a few times. The CDR3 is CASSQQLGRANVLTF. The CDR3 coding sequence is TGCGCCAGCAGCCAACAACTCGGGAGGGCCAACGTCCTGACTTTC. This sequence joins TRBV4-3 and TRBJ2-6; D may be TRBD2 (5 bases). In germline, CDR1 is LGHNA, CDR2 YSLEER. The germline V and J ends were trimmed by 2 bases and 5 bases, with 10 bases remaining between them. The CDR3 sequence is 15 residues long.

V gene TRBV11-2 combines with J gene TRBJ2-5, with 10 positions matching TRBD2. V gave up 5 bases and J gave up 5 bases; unmatched junction bases: 5. Germline values: CDR1 SGHAT, CDR2 FQNNGV. The CDR3 extends over 14 amino acids. The DNA for the CDR3 is TGTGCCAGCAGCCCTCTAGCGGGAGTTGAGACCCAGTACTTC. This translates into CASSPLAGVETQYF.

CDR3 sequence (DNA): TGTGCCTGGAGCCTCGGGACTAGCGACACAGATACGCAGTATTTT. As protein: CAWSLGTSDTDTQYF. This rearrangement joins TRBV30 to TRBJ2-3, with 10 bases fitting TRBD2. Germline V gene sequence: CDR1 GTSNPN, CDR2 SVGIG (reference sequence). This CDR3 comprises 15 residues. Trimming took 3 bases from V and 2 from J; bases not matched to a gene: 5. Combining the CDR3 with reference TRBV30 and TRBJ2-3 gives the whole variable domain SQTIHQWPATLVQPVGSPLSLECTVEGTSNPNLYWYRQAAGRGLQLLFYSVGIGQISSEVPQNLSASRPQDRQFILSSKKLLLSDSGFYLCAWSLGTSDTDTQYFGPGTRLTVL.

The chain employs TRBV7-2 and TRBJ1-3; D unclear. V was trimmed by 4 bases and J by 4 bases, leaving 14 bases between them. CDR1 is SGHTA, CDR2 FQGNSA, per germline. CDR3 length: 15 amino acids. The CDR3 region has the DNA TGTGCCAGCAGCTCCCACATTACATGGGGAAACACCATATATTTT. Translated, it gives CASSSHITWGNTIYF.

This chain uses TRBV4-2 with TRBJ2-3; 13 bases match TRBD2. CDR3 size: 16 residues. Germline CDR1 LGHNA, CDR2 YNFKEQ. The V segment lost 0 bases and the J segment 4 bases; nucleotides outside the gene matches: 1. DNA of the CDR3: TGTGCCAGCAGCCAAGAACTAGCGGGAGGGCCAGATACGCAGTATTTT. This gives the protein CASSQELAGGPDTQYF.

This rearrangement joins TRBV4-1 to TRBJ1-2; 8 bases are shared with TRBD1. V gave up 3 bases and J gave up 4 bases; unmatched junction bases: 7. The germline V gene has CDR1 MGHRA and CDR2 YSYEKL. This CDR3 contains 15 residues. For the CDR3, the DNA is TGCGCCAGCAGCCATACGGACAGGGTTGTCTATGGCTACACCTTC. This translates into CASSHTDRVVYGYTF.

The chain joins TRBV2 to TRBJ2-3; 7 bases agree with TRBD2. The CDR3 sequence is 16 residues long. Trimming took 6 bases from V and 1 from J; bases not matched to a gene: 10. The germline gives CDR1 SNHLY, CDR2 FYNNEI. The CDR3 reads CASSHRPTSGTDTQYF. The CDR3 DNA is TGTGCCAGCAGCCATCGCCCTACTAGCGGCACAGATACGCAGTATTTT. The full variable domain, in which reference TRBV2 and TRBJ2-3 provide the parts outside the CDR3, is EPEVTQTPSHQVTQMGQEVILRCVPISNHLYFYWYRQILGQKVEFLVSFYNNEISEKSEIFDDQFSVERPDGSNFTLKIRSTKLEDSAMYFCASSHRPTSGTDTQYFGPGTRLTVL.

The CDR3 nucleotides are TGTGCCAGCAGTGTAAGCTTGGGGTACTACACCTTC. Protein sequence: CASSVSLGYYTF. The chain is built from TRBV2 and TRBJ1-2; D is unclear. Trimming cost V 4 bases and J 10 bases, with 13 bases left between them. CDR3 length equals 12 residues. CDR1 is SNHLY and CDR2 is FYNNEI in the germline V gene.

This rearrangement joins TRBV4-1 to TRBJ2-3; TRBD2 aligns across 9 bases. Germline CDR1 and CDR2: MGHRA and YSYEKL. This CDR3 comprises 15 residues. The V gene end was trimmed by 4 bases and the J gene end by 2 bases; junction bases not matched to a gene: 4. This CDR3 is CASSPGLALTDTQYF. The CDR3 bases are TGCGCCAGCAGCCCAGGACTAGCGCTCACAGATACGCAGTATTTT.

The J gene is TRBJ2-1, the V gene TRBV18; D unresolved. The CDR3 sequence is 17 residues long. V lost 2 bases to trimming and J lost 5 bases, with 19 bases between them. Germline values: CDR1 KGHSH, CDR2 LQKENI. CDR3 coding DNA: TGTGCCAGCTCACCAATCCGCGCGGTGGCGAGTGACAATGAGCAGTTCTTC. Protein product: CASSPIRAVASDNEQFF. The whole variable domain, remainder taken from reference TRBV18 and TRBJ2-1, is NAGVMQNPRHLVRRRGQEARLRCSPMKGHSHVYWYRQLPEEGLKFMVYLQKENIIDESGMPKERFSAEFPKEGPSILRIQQVVRGDSAAYFCASSPIRAVASDNEQFFGPGTRLTVL.

The gene calls are TRBV27 and TRBJ2-1; the match to TRBD2 covers 8 bases. Trimming removed 3 bases from V and 4 bases from J; junction bases left unmatched: 8. Germline V CDR1 and CDR2: MNHEY, SMNVEV (reference sequence). This CDR3 region has 16 residues. The CDR3 reads CASSFGTSWGYNEQFF. The CDR3 DNA reads TGTGCCAGCAGTTTCGGGACTAGTTGGGGATACAATGAGCAGTTCTTC.

The chain couples TRBV19 to TRBJ2-4, with D unclear. Trimming shortened V by 7 bases and J by 1 base, and 14 bases separated the two germline ends. The CDR3 is 15 amino acids. CDR1 and CDR2 from the germline V gene are LNHDA and SQIVND (reference sequence). CDR3 residues: CASTDGRVAKNIQYF. CDR3 sequence (DNA): TGTGCCAGTACCGACGGCCGGGTGGCCAAAAACATTCAGTACTTC.

A note on this clone: This same CDR3 is encoded by further DNA sequences in the sample. The chain employs TRBV27 and TRBJ2-7; D might be TRBD2 (5 bases). The CDR3 length is 14 residues. Looked up from germline, CDR1 is MNHEY and CDR2 is SMNVEV (reference sequence). Trimming removed 6 bases from V and 0 bases from J, with 12 bases in between. The CDR3, as DNA: TGTGCCAGCAGGTTCCTAGGGAGCTCCTACGAGCAGTACTTC. Translating gives CASRFLGSSYEQYF.